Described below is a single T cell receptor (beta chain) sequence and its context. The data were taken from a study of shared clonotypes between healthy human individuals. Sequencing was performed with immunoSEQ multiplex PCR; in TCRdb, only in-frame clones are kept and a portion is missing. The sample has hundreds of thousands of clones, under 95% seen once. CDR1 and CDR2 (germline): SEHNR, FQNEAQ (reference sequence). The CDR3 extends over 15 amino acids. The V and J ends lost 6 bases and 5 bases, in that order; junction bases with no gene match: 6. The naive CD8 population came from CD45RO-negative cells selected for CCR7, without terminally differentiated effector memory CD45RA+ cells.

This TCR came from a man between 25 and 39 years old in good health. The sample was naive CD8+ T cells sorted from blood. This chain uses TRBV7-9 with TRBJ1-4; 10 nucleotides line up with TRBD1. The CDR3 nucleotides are TGTGCCAGCAGTTCCCGACAGGGGGCGAATGAAAAACTGTTTTTT. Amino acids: CASSSRQGANEKLFF.